One T cell receptor beta chain is described in this entry. This CDR3 has 17 residues. Germline lookup yields CDR1 MNHEY and CDR2 SVGEGT. J lost 0 bases, V lost 2 bases, and 9 bases had no gene match. The sample is drawn from a study of blood T cell repertoires in COVID-19. TCRdb's copy holds only in-frame clones and misses some; the assay was immunoSEQ multiplex PCR. The sample yields 100,000 to 120,000 clones, roughly 84% seen once. Sequencing was performed on peripheral blood. The chain employs TRBV6-2 or TRBV6-3 and TRBJ1-2; 7 bases align to TRBD1. This clonotype was sampled from a woman in her 70s who had recovered from COVID-19. CDR3 DNA: TGTGCCAGCAGTTACCCAAGACAGGGCTGGACTAACTATGGCTACACCTTC. Translating it yields CASSYPRQGWTNYGYTF.